There are a few counts of the clone carrying this T cell receptor (beta chain). The antigen remains unidentified. This CDR3 contains 16 residues. Between the trimmed V and J ends, which lost 2 bases and 0 bases, there was a span of 11 bases. Germline CDR1 SNHLY, CDR2 FYNNEI. The survey-level immunoSEQ assay was used. Some clones are missing from TCRdb's copy, which holds only in-frame ones; the method was immunoSEQ multiplex PCR. The repertoire includes some 40,000 clones, 81% of them detected once, and about 3.9% sits in the top ten. This sample was included in a study of STAT5B mutations in CD4+ large granular lymphocyte leukemia. Overall study results and limits: Compared with healthy controls (2/35), patient top clones favored TRBV06 (8/27).

Sample: CD4+ T cells from blood buffy coats. This sequence originates from a human donor in good health. The chain employs TRBV2 and TRBJ2-4; D perhaps matches TRBD2 (6 bases). CDR3 in DNA: TGTGCCAGCAGTGAACAGGGAGGCTTAGCCAAAAACATTCAGTACTTC. Translating gives CASSEQGGLAKNIQYF.